Included here is one T cell receptor (beta chain) sequence, with context. The antigen is unknown. Sequencing was performed with immunoSEQ multiplex PCR; in TCRdb, only in-frame clones are kept and a portion is missing. The data hold approximately 280,000 clones, with more than 75% observed a single time. Germline CDR1 LGHNA, CDR2 YSLEER. V was clipped by 1 base and J by 7 bases; unmatched bases: 6. The CDR3 is 14 residues long. This entry belongs to a study of cytomegalovirus exposure and HLA in healthy donors. Study results and limitations: TCR sequences were mostly rare, though some public TCRs occurred in many donors.

The source is a woman younger than 35 in good health and CMV-seronegative. The material sequenced was PBMCs. V is TRBV4-3 and J is TRBJ1-1, with 7 bases lining up with TRBD1. This CDR3 reads CASSQVAGGIEAFF. CDR3 DNA: TGCGCCAGCAGCCAAGTTGCAGGGGGAATTGAAGCTTTCTTT.